This T cell receptor beta chain is from a study of blood T cell repertoires in COVID-19. As for the study in general: T cells, B-cell-depleted T cells, or PBMCs supplied cDNA or gDNA.

This clone was observed a single time. Measured with immunoSEQ multiplex PCR; TCRdb has only the in-frame clones, and not every one. In the table there are roughly 120,000 clones, approximately 87% of which are singletons. The CDR3 totals 16 residues. V was trimmed by 5 bases and J by 0 bases, leaving 15 bases between them. Germline V gene lookup returns CDR1 SGHTA and CDR2 FQGTGA. Sequenced: peripheral blood. The rearrangement links TRBV7-3 to TRBJ2-3; the D gene is possibly TRBD2 (6 bases). The origin of this receptor is a woman between 65 and 79 years old with acute or convalescent COVID-19. The CDR3 nucleotides are TGTGCCAGCAGCCCGGGGATGGGGGGTAGCACAGATACGCAGTATTTT. This translates into CASSPGMGGSTDTQYF.